Below, 24 T cell receptor beta chains from the same sample are listed, as sequenced in a study of radiotherapy plus CTLA-4 blockade in lung cancer. Data came from immunoSEQ multiplex PCR; TCRdb stores just in-frame clones and leaves some out. The table has 80,000 to 100,000 clones, about 86% seen once. Here the sequenced sample was peripheral blood, taken from a patient treated with radiotherapy plus ipilimumab. The receptors come from a human donor with non-small cell lung cancer that progressed on radiotherapy plus ipilimumab.

This chain joins TRBV7-9 and TRBJ1-2; D unclear. This CDR3 has 15 residues. The V gene's germline CDR1 is SEHNR and CDR2 FQNEAQ (reference sequence). Between the trimmed V and J ends, which lost 4 bases and 2 bases, there was a span of 14 bases. The CDR3 sequence: CASSSAPPANYGYTF. The CDR3 bases are TGTGCCAGCAGCTCCGCCCCTCCGGCGAACTATGGCTACACCTTC.

The chain employs TRBV18 and TRBJ2-1, with D perhaps matching TRBD2 (6 bases). Germline V gene sequence: CDR1 KGHSH, CDR2 LQKENI. The CDR3 loop spans 15 amino acids. V was clipped by 3 bases and J by 5 bases, with 14 bases between them. CDR3 bases: TGTGCCAGCTCACCCCTGGCGGGGCCCAACAATGAGCAGTTCTTC. Protein: CASSPLAGPNNEQFF.

V gene TRBV2 combines with J gene TRBJ1-5; D is uncertain. V lost 2 bases and J lost 7, with 12 bases in between. Germline V gene lookup returns CDR1 SNHLY and CDR2 FYNNEI. This CDR3 has 14 amino acids. The CDR3, as DNA: TGTGCCAGCAGTGAAACGATACTGGACCAGCCCCAGCATTTT. Translated: CASSETILDQPQHF.

The rearrangement joins TRBV7-6 to TRBJ2-7, with D uncertain. Germline V lookup: CDR1 SGHVS, CDR2 FNYEAQ. V lost 0 bases and J 1 base, leaving 4 bases between the germline ends. The CDR3 extends over 13 amino acids. CDR3 loop: CASSLAGSYEQYF. The CDR3 DNA sequence: TGTGCCAGCAGCTTAGCTGGTTCCTACGAGCAGTACTTC.

The V and J genes are TRBV5-1 and TRBJ2-1, with TRBD2 matching 7 bases. This CDR3 spans 18 amino acids. Germline CDR1 and CDR2: SGHRS and YFSETQ. The trim removed 4 bases at V and 0 bases at J, leaving 13 bases unmatched. Here the CDR3 DNA reads TGCGCCAGCAGCGTCGGACTAGAGGGGATTGTCTCCTACAATGAGCAGTTCTTC. Protein product: CASSVGLEGIVSYNEQFF.

V is TRBV18 and J is TRBJ2-7, with 10 bases that match TRBD2. There are 14 residues in the CDR3. V lost 4 bases to trimming and J lost 3 bases; unmatched junction nucleotides: 3. Germline CDR1 is KGHSH and CDR2 is LQKENI. The CDR3 DNA reads TGTGCCAGCTCACTAAGCGGGAGGGTCTACGAGCAGTACTTC. It encodes CASSLSGRVYEQYF.

The genes are TRBV6-6 and TRBJ1-1; D is ambiguous. The ends were cut back, 2 bases at V and 9 bases at J, with 22 bases in the middle. Germline V gene sequence: CDR1 MNHNY, CDR2 SVGAGI (reference sequence). The CDR3 runs 16 residues. DNA for the CDR3: TGTGCCAGCAGTTACGCCGACCAGGACGTAGAGAGGAAAGCTTTCTTT. It specifies CASSYADQDVERKAFF.

The rearrangement links TRBV19 to TRBJ2-7, with 12 nucleotides matching TRBD2. The junction had 11 bases not matched to a gene; V was cut back by 5 bases and J by 6 bases. The germline CDR1 and CDR2 sequences are LNHDA and SQIVND (reference sequence). The CDR3 covers 16 residues. The CDR3 region is CASSVLAGGEGTEQYF. Written as DNA, the CDR3 is TGTGCCAGTAGTGTTCTAGCGGGAGGGGAAGGAACCGAGCAGTACTTC.

The V and J genes are TRBV7-6 and TRBJ2-3; 11 bases are a match to TRBD2. The CDR3 runs 17 residues. With 4 bases clipped from V and 5 bases from J, the junction kept 11 bases outside the gene matches. CDR1 is SGHVS and CDR2 is FNYEAQ in the germline V gene. The CDR3 protein is CASSYGLAGLWLDTQYF. The CDR3 nucleotides are TGTGCCAGCAGCTACGGACTAGCGGGTCTTTGGTTAGATACGCAGTATTTT.

This clone was detected once. V and J are TRBV5-4 and TRBJ2-5; no clear D gene. Trimming removed 4 bases from V and 3 bases from J, with 22 bases in between. Germline V gene sequence: CDR1 SGHNT, CDR2 YYREEE (reference sequence). The CDR3 has 17 residues. For the CDR3, the DNA is TGTGCCAGCAGCCGAGGTCCCTCTGCGGCGTTGGAAGAGACCCAGTACTTC. Translation gives CASSRGPSAALEETQYF.

This sequence joins TRBV27 and TRBJ2-3; 8 bases match TRBD2. J was trimmed by 4 bases and V by 2 bases; bases with no gene match: 8. This CDR3 region has 16 residues. The V gene's germline CDR1 is MNHEY and CDR2 SMNVEV (reference sequence). The chain's CDR3 is CASSLAGGYYSDTQYF. In nucleotides, the CDR3 is TGTGCCAGCAGTTTAGCGGGAGGCTACTACTCAGATACGCAGTATTTT.

The gene calls are TRBV10-2 and TRBJ2-3, with a tentative D call TRBD1 (6 bases). This CDR3 contains 15 residues. Trimming stripped 1 base from V and 2 bases from J, with 10 bases between. CDR1 is WSHSY and CDR2 is SAAADI in the germline V gene. CDR3 nucleotides: TGCGCCAGCAGTGAGTTCCGGACAGACACAGATACGCAGTATTTT. Translating it yields CASSEFRTDTDTQYF.

V is TRBV4-2 and J is TRBJ2-3, with 8 bases identical to TRBD1. There are 17 residues in the CDR3. The germline gives CDR1 LGHNA, CDR2 YNFKEQ. The ends lost 4 bases at V and 6 bases at J; junction bases unmatched: 15. Here the CDR3 reads CASSPTGTGGGGDTQYF. CDR3 bases: TGTGCCAGCAGCCCCACAGGGACAGGAGGTGGGGGGGATACGCAGTATTTT.

This clone appeared a single time. The chain links TRBV5-5 to TRBJ1-5; D remains unclear. Trimming removed 1 base at V and 4 bases at J, with 6 bases between. Germline CDR1 and CDR2: SGHKS and YYEKEE (reference sequence). This CDR3 region has 13 residues. The CDR3 nucleotides are TGTGCCAGCAGCTTGATAGTGAATCAGCCCCAGCATTTT. Its translation: CASSLIVNQPQHF.

This clone was seen a few times. This rearrangement joins TRBV18 to TRBJ2-7, with D maybe TRBD2 (6 bases). Trimming pared 3 bases from V and 2 bases from J, leaving 14 bases between. CDR1 and CDR2 (germline): KGHSH, LQKENI. CDR3 length: 15 residues. CDR3 amino acids: CASSPGRGGAYEQYF. The DNA for the CDR3 is TGTGCCAGCTCACCTGGAAGGGGCGGGGCCTACGAGCAGTACTTC.

This rearrangement joins TRBV6-1 to TRBJ2-1; a possible D gene is TRBD2 (6 bases). The germline V gene encodes CDR1 MNHNS and CDR2 SASEGT. V gave up 4 bases and J gave up 2 bases, with 9 bases separating them. The CDR3 contains 14 residues. The CDR3 reads CASSGVAAYNEQFF. CDR3 sequence (DNA): TGTGCCAGCAGTGGGGTAGCGGCCTACAATGAGCAGTTCTTC.

This chain connects TRBV2 to TRBJ2-4, with 13 bases aligning to TRBD2. Germline CDR1 and CDR2: SNHLY and FYNNEI. V dropped 9 bases and J dropped 1; count of bases not matched to a gene: 6. This CDR3 has 16 amino acids. CDR3 DNA: TGTGCCAGTTCGGGGACTAGCGGGAAGGCCAAAAACATTCAGTACTTC. This translates into CASSGTSGKAKNIQYF.

The rearrangement links TRBV5-4 to TRBJ1-1; D gene unclear. Trimming took off 4 bases at V and 0 bases at J, with 10 bases between the two ends. The CDR3 covers 14 residues. Germline V lookup: CDR1 SGHNT, CDR2 YYREEE (reference sequence). CDR3 bases: TGTGCCAGCAGCCCTTTCGGACTGAACACTGAAGCTTTCTTT. Translated: CASSPFGLNTEAFF.

The chain couples TRBV2 to TRBJ2-7, with TRBD1 matching over 10 bases. V lost 9 bases, J lost 3 bases, and 5 bases stayed unmatched. The CDR3 extends over 13 amino acids. The V gene's germline CDR1 is SNHLY and CDR2 FYNNEI. The CDR3 DNA reads as TGTGCCAGGGGACAGGGGAGAAGCTACGAGCAGTACTTC. It translates to CARGQGRSYEQYF. The variable domain in full, completed from reference TRBV2 and TRBJ2-7, reads EPEVTQTPSHQVTQMGQEVILRCVPISNHLYFYWYRQILGQKVEFLVSFYNNEISEKSEIFDDQFSVERPDGSNFTLKIRSTKLEDSAMYFCARGQGRSYEQYFGPGTRLTVT.

The V gene is TRBV5-6, the J gene TRBJ2-3; 9 positions match TRBD1. Germline loops: CDR1 SGHDT, CDR2 YYEEEE. With V trimmed by 4 bases and J by 4 bases, 10 bases remained unmatched. The CDR3 consists of 16 residues. The CDR3 protein is CASSPGQGVPPDTQYF. The CDR3 region has the DNA TGTGCCAGCAGCCCGGGACAGGGCGTCCCGCCAGATACGCAGTATTTT. Full variable domain (missing parts from reference TRBV5-6 and TRBJ2-3): DAGVTQSPTHLIKTRGQQVTLRCSPKSGHDTVSWYQQALGQGPQFIFQYYEEEERQRGNFPDRFSGHQFPNYSSELNVNALLLGDSALYLCASSPGQGVPPDTQYFGPGTRLTVL.

The J gene is TRBJ2-1, the V gene TRBV9, with unresolved D. Germline V gene data show CDR1 as SGDLS and CDR2 as YYNGEE. V dropped 2 bases and J dropped 0 bases, with 9 bases sitting between them. The CDR3 has 15 amino acids. CDR3 sequence: CASSVTASSYNEQFF. DNA for the CDR3: TGTGCCAGCAGCGTGACCGCCAGCTCCTACAATGAGCAGTTCTTC.

The chain recombines TRBV19 with TRBJ1-4; D possibly corresponds to TRBD1 (6 bases). The CDR3 is made up of 16 amino acids. The V gene's germline CDR1 is LNHDA and CDR2 SQIVND (reference sequence). V lost 2 bases and J 0 bases, leaving 10 bases between the germline ends. The CDR3 loop reads CASSIRGTPTNEKLFF. The CDR3, as DNA: TGTGCCAGTAGTATACGCGGGACACCAACTAATGAAAAACTGTTTTTT.

The rearrangement uses TRBV30 and TRBJ2-3; 9 nucleotides match TRBD1. Germline V gene sequence: CDR1 GTSNPN, CDR2 SVGIG (reference sequence). The CDR3 extends over 15 amino acids. Germline trimming cut 1 base from V and 4 bases from J; bases unmatched to any gene: 6. This CDR3 reads CAWSGGGQGPDTQYF. In DNA, the CDR3 is TGTGCCTGGAGTGGCGGGGGACAGGGTCCAGATACGCAGTATTTT.

The chain is built from TRBV2 and TRBJ1-5; TRBD1 matches at 9 bases. The CDR3 is made up of 15 amino acids. V lost 6 bases, J lost 4 bases, and 7 bases stayed unmatched. Germline CDR1 reads SNHLY; CDR2 reads FYNNEI. CDR3 amino acids: CASSGTGRGNQPQHF. DNA for the CDR3: TGTGCCAGCAGCGGGACAGGGAGAGGGAATCAGCCCCAGCATTTT.